These T cell receptor beta chains were read from a single sample in a study of blood T cell repertoires in COVID-19. The assay was immunoSEQ multiplex PCR, and TCRdb's table has in-frame clones only and misses some. The table shows approximately 270,000 clones, with roughly 88% occurring only once. The material sequenced was PBMCs or T cells enriched from blood (not recorded which). These receptors all come from a woman aged 50 to 60 who had recovered from COVID-19. The CDR3 runs from the conserved cysteine through the conserved F or W. A D gene is named only where the DNA matches it firmly. The listing skips clone size in some rows; elsewhere it reads once, few, many or a size class.

CDR3 length: 15
D gene: NA
J gene: TRBJ2-7
clone size: NA
V gene: TRBV2
CDR3 DNA: TGTGCCAGCAGCCCCCGGACACAGAAGGCCTACGAGCAGTACTTC
CDR3 protein: CASSPRTQKAYEQYF

CDR3 length: 15
D gene: TRBD1
J gene: TRBJ1-5
clone size: NA
V gene: TRBV28
CDR3 DNA: TGTGCCAGCAGGGGGACAGCCAAAGGAAATCAGCCCCAGCATTTT
CDR3 protein: CASRGTAKGNQPQHF

CDR3 length: 12
D gene: NA
J gene: TRBJ2-5
clone size: NA
V gene: TRBV5-1
CDR3 DNA: TGCGCCAGCAGCTTGGGACACCGGGACAACTACTTC
CDR3 protein: CASSLGHRDNYF

CDR3 length: 17
D gene: NA
J gene: TRBJ2-3
clone size: NA
V gene: TRBV7-2
CDR3 DNA: TGTGCCAGCAGCTTAGTAATGTGGGGGACTAGCACAGATACGCAGTATTTT
CDR3 protein: CASSLVMWGTSTDTQYF

CDR3 length: 13
D gene: TRBD2
J gene: TRBJ2-7
clone size: few
V gene: TRBV12-3/TRBV12-4
CDR3 DNA: TGTGCCAGCGGCCCTAGCGGGAGTTTCGAGCAGTACTTC
CDR3 protein: CASGPSGSFEQYF

CDR3 length: 16
D gene: TRBD2
J gene: TRBJ2-1
clone size: NA
V gene: TRBV7-6
CDR3 DNA: TGTGCCAGCAGCCTGGGGACTAGCGGGATTGGCAATGAGCAGTTCTTC
CDR3 protein: CASSLGTSGIGNEQFF

CDR3 length: 13
D gene: NA
J gene: TRBJ1-6
clone size: NA
V gene: TRBV10-3
CDR3 DNA: TGTGCCACCGCCCCAGGGAATAATTCACCCCTCCACTTT
CDR3 protein: CATAPGNNSPLHF

CDR3 length: 15
D gene: TRBD2
J gene: TRBJ2-1
clone size: once
V gene: TRBV2
CDR3 DNA: TGTGCCAGCAGTGAATCTAGCGGGGGGTGGAATGAGCAGTTCTTC
CDR3 protein: CASSESSGGWNEQFF

CDR3 length: 15
D gene: NA
J gene: TRBJ1-1
clone size: NA
V gene: TRBV6-5
CDR3 DNA: TGTGCCAGCAGTCGTAGACAGGTGATGAACACTGAAGCTTTCTTT
CDR3 protein: CASSRRQVMNTEAFF

CDR3 length: 17
D gene: TRBD2
J gene: TRBJ2-3
clone size: NA
V gene: TRBV24-1
CDR3 DNA: TGTGCCACCAGTGTCCCATCGGGGGGAAGCGGAACAGATACGCAGTATTTT
CDR3 protein: CATSVPSGGSGTDTQYF

CDR3 length: 13
D gene: NA
J gene: TRBJ1-6
clone size: NA
V gene: TRBV2
CDR3 DNA: TGTGCCAGCAGTAACAGATATAATTCACCCCTCCACTTT
CDR3 protein: CASSNRYNSPLHF

CDR3 length: 17
D gene: NA
J gene: TRBJ1-1
clone size: NA
V gene: TRBV28
CDR3 DNA: TGTGCCAGCAGTTTAGAGGCGCTTGGGGGCAGGAACACTGAAGCTTTCTTT
CDR3 protein: CASSLEALGGRNTEAFF

CDR3 length: 15
D gene: TRBD1
J gene: TRBJ2-7
clone size: once
V gene: TRBV28
CDR3 DNA: TGTGCCAGCAGTCCAGCACAGGGGGGAAGCCTGGAGCAGTACTTC
CDR3 protein: CASSPAQGGSLEQYF

CDR3 length: 14
D gene: NA
J gene: TRBJ1-6
clone size: NA
V gene: TRBV19
CDR3 DNA: TGTGCCAGTAATACAGGGAGAGATAATTCACCCCTCCACTTT
CDR3 protein: CASNTGRDNSPLHF

CDR3 length: 17
D gene: TRBD1
J gene: TRBJ1-3
clone size: NA
V gene: TRBV5-4
CDR3 DNA: TGTGCCAGCAGCTTGGAACCGACAGGGCTAGGGGGAAACACCATATATTTT
CDR3 protein: CASSLEPTGLGGNTIYF

CDR3 length: 16
D gene: TRBD2
J gene: TRBJ2-2
clone size: once
V gene: TRBV7-6
CDR3 DNA: TGTGCCAGCAGCTTAGACCTAGCGGGAGGAACCGGGGAGCTGTTTTTT
CDR3 protein: CASSLDLAGGTGELFF

CDR3 length: 17
D gene: NA
J gene: TRBJ1-3
clone size: NA
V gene: TRBV28
CDR3 DNA: TGTGCCAGCAGTCCGACTTACAGGGTAACGGGCGGAAACACCATATATTTT
CDR3 protein: CASSPTYRVTGGNTIYF

CDR3 length: 15
D gene: NA
J gene: TRBJ2-7
clone size: NA
V gene: TRBV7-9
CDR3 DNA: TGTGCCAGCAGCTTAGAGGGACTCCCCGAATCCGAGCAGTACTTC
CDR3 protein: CASSLEGLPESEQYF

CDR3 length: 16
D gene: NA
J gene: TRBJ2-1
clone size: NA
V gene: TRBV5-1
CDR3 DNA: TGCGCCAGCAGCTTGGTGGGCGAAATCACATACAATGAGCAGTTCTTC
CDR3 protein: CASSLVGEITYNEQFF

CDR3 length: 16
D gene: TRBD2
J gene: TRBJ2-2
clone size: NA
V gene: TRBV13
CDR3 DNA: TGTGCCAGCAGCCAGACTAGCGGGAGGGCCATCCGGGAGCTGTTTTTT
CDR3 protein: CASSQTSGRAIRELFF

CDR3 length: 16
D gene: TRBD1
J gene: TRBJ1-5
clone size: NA
V gene: TRBV5-4
CDR3 DNA: TGTGCCAGCAGCTTAGACAGGGGTACCAGCGGGCAGCCCCAGCATTTT
CDR3 protein: CASSLDRGTSGQPQHF

CDR3 length: 14
D gene: NA
J gene: TRBJ1-5
clone size: NA
V gene: TRBV24-1
CDR3 DNA: TGTGCCATCGGGCGGGGGGATAGCAATCAGCCCCAGCATTTT
CDR3 protein: CAIGRGDSNQPQHF

CDR3 length: 15
D gene: TRBD2
J gene: TRBJ2-7
clone size: NA
V gene: TRBV2
CDR3 DNA: TGTGCCAGCAGTCCGACTAGCGGGAGGGTCTACGAGCAGTACTTC
CDR3 protein: CASSPTSGRVYEQYF

CDR3 length: 13
D gene: TRBD1
J gene: TRBJ2-5
clone size: NA
V gene: TRBV19
CDR3 DNA: TGTGCCAGTAACCCGACAGGGTCAGAGACCCAGTACTTC
CDR3 protein: CASNPTGSETQYF

CDR3 length: 16
D gene: TRBD1
J gene: TRBJ2-7
clone size: NA
V gene: TRBV15
CDR3 DNA: TGTGCCACCAGCGAAAGGGCCGGGACAGGGTATTCCGAGCAGTACTTC
CDR3 protein: CATSERAGTGYSEQYF

CDR3 length: 16
D gene: NA
J gene: TRBJ1-1
clone size: NA
V gene: TRBV5-1
CDR3 DNA: TGCGCCAGCAGCCCCCAGGGCGCGGGAATGGGCACTGAAGCTTTCTTT
CDR3 protein: CASSPQGAGMGTEAFF

CDR3 length: 16
D gene: TRBD1
J gene: TRBJ1-2
clone size: NA
V gene: TRBV7-2
CDR3 DNA: TGTGCCAGCAGCAGCGAGACAGGGGGCTATGCTAGAGGCTACACCTTC
CDR3 protein: CASSSETGGYARGYTF

CDR3 length: 12
D gene: NA
J gene: TRBJ2-7
clone size: NA
V gene: TRBV12-3/TRBV12-4
CDR3 DNA: TGTGCCAGCAGTTTTCAGGGGCCCGAGCAGTACTTC
CDR3 protein: CASSFQGPEQYF

CDR3 length: 16
D gene: TRBD2
J gene: TRBJ2-1
clone size: NA
V gene: TRBV7-6
CDR3 DNA: TGTGCCAGCAGCCAGCCGGGACTAGCGGGAGGTGGGGAGCAGTTCTTC
CDR3 protein: CASSQPGLAGGGEQFF

CDR3 length: 20
D gene: TRBD2
J gene: TRBJ2-7
clone size: once
V gene: TRBV2
CDR3 DNA: TGTGCCAGCCTTCCCCCCATAGGACTAGCGGGAGAGCGGGGTACCTACGAGCAGTACTTC
CDR3 protein: CASLPPIGLAGERGTYEQYF

CDR3 length: 14
D gene: TRBD1
J gene: TRBJ2-5
clone size: NA
V gene: TRBV11-2
CDR3 DNA: TGTGCCAGCAGCTCCGGGACAGGGGAAGAGACCCAGTACTTC
CDR3 protein: CASSSGTGEETQYF

CDR3 length: 17
D gene: TRBD2
J gene: TRBJ2-2
clone size: NA
V gene: TRBV9
CDR3 DNA: TGTGCCAGCAGCGTTAGACAAGGACTAGCGGGGGACGGGGAGCTGTTTTTT
CDR3 protein: CASSVRQGLAGDGELFF

CDR3 length: 13
D gene: NA
J gene: TRBJ2-7
clone size: NA
V gene: TRBV28
CDR3 DNA: TGTGCCAGCAGTCCTATTCCATCCTACGAGCAGTACTTC
CDR3 protein: CASSPIPSYEQYF

CDR3 length: 14
D gene: TRBD1
J gene: TRBJ1-4
clone size: NA
V gene: TRBV2
CDR3 DNA: TGTGCCAGCAGATCGGACAGGGGGCGCGAAAAACTGTTTTTT
CDR3 protein: CASRSDRGREKLFF

CDR3 length: 15
D gene: NA
J gene: TRBJ2-3
clone size: NA
V gene: TRBV6-5
CDR3 DNA: TGTGCCAGCAGGGAGGCCCCCGTAGGTACAGATACGCAGTATTTT
CDR3 protein: CASREAPVGTDTQYF

CDR3 length: 13
D gene: NA
J gene: TRBJ2-2
clone size: NA
V gene: TRBV2
CDR3 DNA: TGTGCCAGCAGTGAACAGGGCCCCGGGGAGCTGTTTTTT
CDR3 protein: CASSEQGPGELFF

CDR3 length: 15
D gene: NA
J gene: TRBJ1-5
clone size: NA
V gene: TRBV27
CDR3 DNA: TGTGCCAGCAGTTTAGGGGCATACTCGAATCAGCCCCAGCATTTT
CDR3 protein: CASSLGAYSNQPQHF

CDR3 length: 12
D gene: NA
J gene: TRBJ1-3
clone size: NA
V gene: TRBV5-1
CDR3 DNA: TGCGCCAGCAGCATGCCGGGGTACACCATATATTTT
CDR3 protein: CASSMPGYTIYF

CDR3 length: 14
D gene: NA
J gene: TRBJ1-1
clone size: NA
V gene: TRBV18
CDR3 DNA: TGTGCCAGCTCCCAAGCGCTCCGAATGAGGGAAGCTTTCTTT
CDR3 protein: CASSQALRMREAFF

CDR3 length: 15
D gene: NA
J gene: TRBJ2-2
clone size: NA
V gene: TRBV24-1
CDR3 DNA: TGTGCCACCAGCAGCCGGGTCGGGGACACCGGGGAGCTGTTTTTT
CDR3 protein: CATSSRVGDTGELFF

CDR3 length: 15
D gene: NA
J gene: TRBJ1-6
clone size: NA
V gene: TRBV7-9
CDR3 DNA: TGTGCCAGCAGCCCCTTCGGGGGGAGTAATTCACCCCTCCACTTT
CDR3 protein: CASSPFGGSNSPLHF